Following are 32 T cell receptor beta chains from one sample sequenced in a study of T cell responses to AZD1222 COVID-19 vaccine. Clones were read by immunoSEQ multiplex PCR, and TCRdb kept only the in-frame ones, dropping some. This table holds about 160,000 clones, under 95% found once. Sequenced material: peripheral blood, taken on day 0 of AZD1222 vaccination. The receptors here all came from an adult in good health.

The rearrangement joins TRBV27 to TRBJ1-1; 9 bases match TRBD1. With V trimmed by 7 bases and J by 1 base, 7 bases remained unmatched. This CDR3 is 15 amino acids long. Per germline, CDR1 MNHEY and CDR2 SMNVEV (reference sequence). This CDR3 is CASTPRTGANTEAFF. The CDR3 nucleotides are TGTGCCAGCACCCCCAGGACAGGGGCGAACACTGAAGCTTTCTTT.

This chain uses TRBV19 with TRBJ2-3, with 7 bases matching TRBD1. Germline assignment: CDR1 LNHDA and CDR2 SQIVND (reference sequence). J lost 2 bases, V lost 6 bases, and 5 bases had no gene match. The CDR3 runs 14 residues. This chain's CDR3 is CASSPTGATDTQYF. CDR3 in DNA: TGTGCCAGTAGCCCTACAGGGGCCACAGATACGCAGTATTTT.

Concerning this clone itself: An end of the junction does not agree with germline; a read error may underlie this. The rearrangement joins TRBV11-2 to TRBJ2-5; 7 bases agree with TRBD1. Germline V gene data show CDR1 as SGHAT and CDR2 as FQNNGV. The CDR3 length is 15 residues. The CDR3: CASSKRGTAQGTQYF. In DNA, the CDR3 is TGTGCCAGCAGCAAACGAGGGACAGCGCAAGGGACCCAGTACTTC.

CDR3: CASSYAGQPQHF. CDR3 in DNA: TGTGCCAGCAGTTACGCGGGCCAGCCCCAGCATTTT. J is TRBJ1-5 and V is TRBV6-6; D remains unclear. This CDR3 contains 12 residues. Germline-derived CDR1 and CDR2 are MNHNY and SVGAGI (reference sequence). Between the trimmed V and J ends, which lost 2 bases and 7 bases, there was a span of 6 bases.

The CDR3 bases are TGTGCCAGCAGTGAAAGGGAGATCGACGAGCAGTACTTC. This sequence encodes CASSEREIDEQYF. This chain links TRBV2 with TRBJ2-7; tentatively, D is TRBD2 (5 bases). V lost 2 bases and J 5 bases, leaving 10 bases between the germline ends. The CDR3 is 13 amino acids. Germline loops: CDR1 SNHLY, CDR2 FYNNEI.

The chain recombines TRBV24-1 with TRBJ2-7, with D perhaps TRBD1 (5 bases). Germline values: CDR1 KGHDR, CDR2 SFDVKD. V gave up 2 bases and J gave up 4 bases, with 8 bases separating them. The CDR3 consists of 13 residues. CDR3 DNA: TGTGCCACCAGTGATTACCAGGGATACGAGCAGTACTTC. Protein product: CATSDYQGYEQYF.

The J gene is TRBJ1-1, the V gene TRBV6-5; unclear D gene. The germline CDR1 and CDR2 sequences are MNHEY and SVGAGI. This CDR3 comprises 15 residues. V shed 2 bases and J shed 3 bases, with 13 bases lying between them. The CDR3 is CASSYDTLSHTEAFF. DNA of the CDR3: TGTGCCAGCAGTTACGACACCCTTAGTCACACTGAAGCTTTCTTT.

The chain employs TRBV27 and TRBJ2-7; 9 bases are shared with TRBD1. The V gene's germline CDR1 is MNHEY and CDR2 SMNVEV (reference sequence). This CDR3 spans 14 amino acids. V shed 5 bases and J 6 bases; nucleotides not matched to a gene: 8. In DNA, the CDR3 is TGTGCCAGCAGTCCACAGGGACAGGGAGTCGAGCAGTACTTC. Translated: CASSPQGQGVEQYF.

The chain employs TRBV5-4 and TRBJ2-7; D is undetermined. Germline loops: CDR1 SGHNT, CDR2 YYREEE (reference sequence). The length of the CDR3 is 13 residues. Trimming stripped 1 base from V and 4 bases from J, with 9 bases between. The CDR3 DNA sequence: TGTGCCAGCAGCTTGAACAGCGAGTACGAGCAGTACTTC. Amino acids: CASSLNSEYEQYF.

The rearrangement joins TRBV19 to TRBJ1-6; TRBD1 matches at 7 bases. The V and J ends lost 3 bases and 4 bases, in that order; junction bases with no gene match: 6. This CDR3 has 16 residues. Germline loops: CDR1 LNHDA, CDR2 SQIVND (reference sequence). The CDR3 loop is CASSIEGTAYNSPLHF. The CDR3 DNA reads as TGTGCCAGTAGTATCGAAGGGACAGCGTATAATTCACCCCTCCACTTT.

The V gene is TRBV10-1, the J gene TRBJ1-1, with 7 bases lining up with TRBD1. The CDR3 is 13 amino acids. V shed 6 bases, J shed 4 bases, and the junction held 5 bases outside the gene matches. Germline-derived CDR1 and CDR2 are WNHNN and SYGVQD (reference sequence). Written as DNA, the CDR3 is TGCGCCAGCAGGACAGGGCCGGGCACTGAAGCTTTCTTT. It specifies CASRTGPGTEAFF.

The rearrangement links TRBV2 to TRBJ1-1, with D tentatively TRBD1 (5 bases). Deletions cut 7 bases from V and 5 bases from J, with 20 bases between. CDR3 length: 15 residues. From germline, CDR1 is SNHLY and CDR2 FYNNEI. The CDR3 loop is CASIPQRGWDTEAFF. CDR3 bases: TGTGCCAGCATCCCTCAAAGGGGATGGGATACTGAAGCTTTCTTT.

The chain carries TRBV5-4 and TRBJ1-1; D call uncertain. Germline V gene sequence: CDR1 SGHNT, CDR2 YYREEE (reference sequence). V dropped 1 base and J dropped 2 bases, with 6 bases sitting between them. The CDR3 consists of 13 residues. The chain's CDR3 is CASSLSANTEAFF. DNA for the CDR3: TGTGCCAGCAGCTTGTCGGCAAACACTGAAGCTTTCTTT.

In its sample, this clone was seen once. The chain recombines TRBV5-1 with TRBJ2-1, with D tentatively TRBD1 (6 bases). Trimming took 2 bases from V and 4 from J, leaving 16 bases between them. The CDR3 spans 16 residues. The germline V gene encodes CDR1 SGHRS and CDR2 YFSETQ. CDR3 protein: CASSLSGTQPYNEQFF. Here the CDR3 DNA reads TGCGCCAGCAGCTTATCCGGGACACAACCTTACAATGAGCAGTTCTTC.

V is TRBV24-1 and J is TRBJ2-1; 7 nucleotides line up with TRBD2. This CDR3 contains 14 residues. CDR1 is KGHDR and CDR2 is SFDVKD in the germline V gene. V gave up 6 bases and J gave up 8 bases; unmatched junction bases: 9. The CDR3 coding sequence is TGTGCCACCAGTTCGTGGGAGGGCCTCGATGAGCAGTTCTTC. Translation gives CATSSWEGLDEQFF.

The chain combines TRBV28 with TRBJ1-4; 9 nucleotides agree with TRBD1. The germline CDR1 and CDR2 sequences are MDHEN and SYDVKM. CDR3 length: 15 amino acids. V was clipped by 2 bases and J by 3 bases; unmatched bases: 1. The CDR3 spells CASSLRQGANEKLFF. The CDR3 nucleotides are TGTGCCAGCAGTTTAAGACAGGGGGCTAATGAAAAACTGTTTTTT.

CDR3 sequence (DNA): TGTGCCAGCAGCCTAACATTAAACTCCTACGAGCAGTACTTC. Amino acid sequence: CASSLTLNSYEQYF. The chain employs TRBV11-2 and TRBJ2-7; D not resolved. CDR1 and CDR2 (germline): SGHAT, FQNNGV. V was cut by 5 bases and J by 0 bases, with 11 bases left in between. This CDR3 region has 14 residues. The full variable domain, rest sourced from reference TRBV11-2 and TRBJ2-7, is EAGVAQSPRYKIIEKRQSVAFWCNPISGHATLYWYQQILGQGPKLLIQFQNNGVVDDSQLPKDRFSAERLKGVDSTLKIQPAKLEDSAVYLCASSLTLNSYEQYFGPGTRLTVT.

The rearrangement joins TRBV10-3 to TRBJ2-3; the D gene is possibly TRBD1 (5 bases). Trimming took off 4 bases at V and 3 bases at J, with 11 bases between the two ends. The CDR3 runs 14 residues. From germline, CDR1 is ENHRY and CDR2 SYGVKD. The CDR3 region has the DNA TGTGCCATCAGTGGGGGCTCAAGAACAGATACGCAGTATTTT. Translation: CAISGGSRTDTQYF.

The chain combines TRBV6-5 with TRBJ1-3; the D gene is possibly TRBD1 (6 bases). V lost 6 bases, J lost 2 bases, and 14 bases lay in between. Germline V gene sequence: CDR1 MNHEY, CDR2 SVGAGI. The CDR3 has 15 amino acids. CDR3 sequence (DNA): TGTGCCAGCAGACCCATGGGGGCCGCTGGAAACACCATATATTTT. It specifies CASRPMGAAGNTIYF.

The chain couples TRBV7-9 to TRBJ2-1; 15 bases are a match to TRBD2. The junction had 10 bases not matched to a gene; V was cut back by 2 bases and J by 8 bases. Germline-derived CDR1 and CDR2 are SEHNR and FQNEAQ (reference sequence). The CDR3 contains 18 residues. Here the CDR3 reads CASSLSRDGLAGGYEQFF. The CDR3 DNA reads TGTGCCAGCAGCTTATCCAGGGATGGACTAGCGGGAGGGTATGAGCAGTTCTTC.

The chain uses TRBV29-1 and TRBJ1-2, with TRBD1 identical over 7 bases. CDR3 length equals 12 residues. CDR1 and CDR2 (germline): SQVTM, ANQGSEA. The trim removed 4 bases at V and 3 bases at J, leaving 2 bases unmatched. This chain's CDR3 is CSVGGGDYGYTF. The CDR3 nucleotides read TGCAGCGTTGGAGGGGGCGACTATGGCTACACCTTC.

The V gene is TRBV12-3 or TRBV12-4, the J gene TRBJ1-3; maybe TRBD1 (5 bases). V shed 10 bases and J shed 15 bases, with 19 bases lying between them. This CDR3 spans 11 amino acids. The chain's CDR3 is CATAGQGNAYF. The CDR3 nucleotides are TGTGCCACCGCGGGTCAGGGAAACGCATATTTT.

This clone was detected only once. The chain has TRBV18 and TRBJ1-1; 9 bases line up with TRBD1. The V and J ends lost 0 bases and 6 bases, in that order; junction bases with no gene match: 5. The CDR3 sequence is 15 residues long. Germline V gene lookup returns CDR1 KGHSH and CDR2 LQKENI. CDR3: CASSPPTGGWSEAFF. The CDR3 DNA sequence: TGTGCCAGCTCACCACCGACAGGGGGGTGGTCTGAAGCTTTCTTT.

J is TRBJ2-2 and V is TRBV6-5; 8 bases map to TRBD2. The V gene end was trimmed by 6 bases and the J gene end by 0 bases; junction bases not matched to a gene: 3. Per germline, CDR1 MNHEY and CDR2 SVGAGI. The length of the CDR3 is 15 residues. The CDR3 spells CASRGGLANTGELFF. The CDR3 bases are TGTGCCAGCAGGGGGGGACTAGCGAACACCGGGGAGCTGTTTTTT.

This clone came up a few times. In DNA, the CDR3 is TGTGCCAGCAGTTACCGAGACAGGGGGGTCTACGAGCAGTTCTTC. Protein product: CASSYRDRGVYEQFF. V is TRBV6-5 and J is TRBJ2-1, with 9 bases matching TRBD1. CDR3 length: 15 residues. The V gene end was trimmed by 2 bases and the J gene end by 10 bases; junction bases not matched to a gene: 9. In germline, CDR1 is MNHEY, CDR2 SVGAGI.

This chain connects TRBV27 to TRBJ1-4; D perhaps matches TRBD1 (5 bases). Per germline, CDR1 MNHEY and CDR2 SMNVEV (reference sequence). The CDR3 is 15 amino acids. V gave up 5 bases and J gave up 1 base, with 11 bases separating them. CDR3 coding DNA: TGTGCCAGCAGTCCAAGACAGAGAACTAATGAAAAACTGTTTTTT. Its protein is CASSPRQRTNEKLFF. Together with reference TRBV27 and TRBJ1-4, the CDR3 gives the full variable domain: EAQVTQNPRYLITVTGKKLTVTCSQNMNHEYMSWYRQDPGLGLRQIYYSMNVEVTDKGDVPEGYKVSRKEKRNFPLILESPSPNQTSLYFCASSPRQRTNEKLFFGSGTQLSVL.

The chain is built from TRBV20-1 and TRBJ1-2; 10 bases are shared with TRBD1. CDR1 and CDR2 (germline): DFQATT, SNEGSKA (reference sequence). The CDR3 loop spans 15 amino acids. V gave up 3 bases and J gave up 6 bases; unmatched junction bases: 10. CDR3 sequence (DNA): TGCAGTGCTAGTCCGGGACAGGGGAGTCGGCATGGCTACACCTTC. This encodes CSASPGQGSRHGYTF.

The chain combines TRBV19 with TRBJ1-5; the D gene is possibly TRBD1 (6 bases). This CDR3 contains 14 residues. The V gene lost 4 bases and the J gene lost 4 bases, with 11 bases spanning the gap. The germline V gene has CDR1 LNHDA and CDR2 SQIVND (reference sequence). The CDR3 nucleotides are TGTGCCAGTAGTAACAGGGTTGGGAATCAGCCCCAGCATTTT. Translating gives CASSNRVGNQPQHF.

This clone was seen just once. This chain uses TRBV12-2 with TRBJ2-4; TRBD1 is taken as the D call from the table, unchecked against the DNA. TRBV12-2 has pseudogene status. The CDR3 runs to 14 residues. DNA for the CDR3: TGTGCAAGTCGCGGCGGACAGCAGCTAAACATTCAGTACTTC. Translating it yields CASRGGQQLNIQYF.

This chain joins TRBV19 and TRBJ1-1, with TRBD1 matching over 10 bases. Germline values: CDR1 LNHDA, CDR2 SQIVND (reference sequence). V dropped 4 bases and J dropped 7; count of bases not matched to a gene: 9. This CDR3 is 15 amino acids long. The CDR3 coding sequence is TGTGCCAGTAGTAAGCTGACAGGGGGCATTATTGAAGCTTTCTTT. This translates into CASSKLTGGIIEAFF.

The genes are TRBV30 and TRBJ1-5, with TRBD1 as a possible D gene (5 bases). V was cut by 4 bases and J by 2 bases, with 15 bases left in between. Germline V lookup: CDR1 GTSNPN, CDR2 SVGIG (reference sequence). This CDR3 spans 15 amino acids. The CDR3 sequence is CAWTSTGGGNQPQHF. The CDR3, as DNA: TGTGCCTGGACCTCAACAGGAGGGGGCAATCAGCCCCAGCATTTT.

The chain combines TRBV10-3 with TRBJ2-7, with 13 bases that match TRBD2. Unmatched junction bases numbered 3, after V lost 4 bases and J lost 0 bases. Per the germline V gene, CDR1 is ENHRY and CDR2 is SYGVKD. This CDR3 is 16 amino acids long. The CDR3 region is CAISVTSGRSSYEQYF. The CDR3 bases are TGTGCCATCAGTGTGACTAGCGGGAGGAGCTCCTACGAGCAGTACTTC.